This T cell receptor beta chain comes out of a study of T cell responses to AZD1222 COVID-19 vaccine. Only in-frame clones appear in the TCRdb table, and some are missing; sequencing was by immunoSEQ multiplex PCR. The sample includes 130,000 to 150,000 clones, approximately 91% of them seen just once. Germline V gene lookup returns CDR1 MNHEY and CDR2 SVGAGI. The CDR3 consists of 11 residues. Trimming took off 3 bases at V and 14 bases at J, with 8 bases between the two ends. V usage is TRBV6-5 and J usage is TRBJ1-6; D may be TRBD1 (5 bases). Sequencing used peripheral blood, obtained 28 days after the second AZD1222 dose. The clonotype was recovered from an adult who received the AZD1222 COVID-19 vaccine. The CDR3 DNA is TGTGCCAGCAGTTATGGGGGGACCCTCCACTTT. Residues: CASSYGGTLHF.